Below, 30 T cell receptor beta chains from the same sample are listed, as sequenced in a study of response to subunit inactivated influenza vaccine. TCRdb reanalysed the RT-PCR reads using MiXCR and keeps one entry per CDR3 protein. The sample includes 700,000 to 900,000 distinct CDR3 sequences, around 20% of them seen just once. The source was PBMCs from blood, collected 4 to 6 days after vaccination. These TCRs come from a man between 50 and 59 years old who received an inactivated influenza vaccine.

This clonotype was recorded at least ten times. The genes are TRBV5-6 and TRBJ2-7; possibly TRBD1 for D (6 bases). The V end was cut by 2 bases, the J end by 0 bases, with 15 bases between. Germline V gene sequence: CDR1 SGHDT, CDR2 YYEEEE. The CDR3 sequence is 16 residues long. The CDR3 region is CASSLQRDTHSYEQYF. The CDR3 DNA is TGTGCCAGCAGCTTACAACGGGACACCCACTCCTACGAGCAGTACTTC.

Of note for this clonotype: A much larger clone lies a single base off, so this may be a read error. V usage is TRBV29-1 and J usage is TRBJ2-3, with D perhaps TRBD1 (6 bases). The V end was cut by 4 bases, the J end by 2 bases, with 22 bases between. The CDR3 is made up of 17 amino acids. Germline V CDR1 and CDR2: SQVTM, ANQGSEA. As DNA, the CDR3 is TGCAGCGTTGGCGGACAGAAAGACCTTCAACCCACAGATACGCAGTATTTT. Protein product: CSVGGQKDLQPTDTQYF.

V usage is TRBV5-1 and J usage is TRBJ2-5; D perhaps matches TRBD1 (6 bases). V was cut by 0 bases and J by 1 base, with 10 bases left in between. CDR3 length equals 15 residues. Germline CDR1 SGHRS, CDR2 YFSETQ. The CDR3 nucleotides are TGCGCCAGCAGCTTGGAAGGGACAAGCCAAGAGACCCAGTACTTC. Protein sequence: CASSLEGTSQETQYF. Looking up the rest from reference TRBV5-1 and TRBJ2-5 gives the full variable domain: KAGVTQTPRYLIKTRGQQVTLSCSPISGHRSVSWYQQTPGQGLQFLFEYFSETQRNKGNFPGRFSGRQFSNSRSEMNVSTLELGDSALYLCASSLEGTSQETQYFGPGTRLLVL.

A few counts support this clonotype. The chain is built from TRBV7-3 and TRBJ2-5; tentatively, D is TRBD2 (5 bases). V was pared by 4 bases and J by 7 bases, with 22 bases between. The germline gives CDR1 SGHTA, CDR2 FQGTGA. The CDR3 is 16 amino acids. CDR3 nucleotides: TGTGCCAGCAGCTCCTCCGCCCGGGGAGCCCCAGGGACCCAGTACTTC. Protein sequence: CASSSSARGAPGTQYF.

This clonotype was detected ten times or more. DNA of the CDR3: TGTGCCAGCAGTTTAGGTGGCGCAGGTTCACCCCTCCACTTT. This translates into CASSLGGAGSPLHF. The rearrangement uses TRBV12-3 or TRBV12-4 and TRBJ1-6; D gene ambiguous. There are 14 residues in the CDR3. Trimming left V 1 base short and J 9 bases short, with 10 bases between.

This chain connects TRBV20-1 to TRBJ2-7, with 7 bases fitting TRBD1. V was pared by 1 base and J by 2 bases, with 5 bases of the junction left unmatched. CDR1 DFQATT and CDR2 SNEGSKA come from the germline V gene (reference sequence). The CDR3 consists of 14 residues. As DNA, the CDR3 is TGCAGTGCTAGAGTTGGTCAGGGGGCCTACGAGCAGTACTTC. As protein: CSARVGQGAYEQYF.

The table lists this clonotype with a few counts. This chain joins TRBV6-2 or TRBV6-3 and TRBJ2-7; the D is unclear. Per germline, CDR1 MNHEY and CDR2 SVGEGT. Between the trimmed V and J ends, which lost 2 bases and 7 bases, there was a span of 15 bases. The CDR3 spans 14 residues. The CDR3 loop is CASSYGEGPREQYF. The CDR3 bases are TGTGCCAGCAGTTACGGGGAAGGCCCACGGGAGCAGTACTTC.

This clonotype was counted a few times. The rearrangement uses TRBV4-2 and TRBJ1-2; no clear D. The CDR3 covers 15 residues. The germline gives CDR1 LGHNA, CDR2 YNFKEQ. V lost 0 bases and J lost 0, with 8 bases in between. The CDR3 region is CASSQDYTTNYGYTF. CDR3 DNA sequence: TGTGCCAGCAGCCAAGATTACACCACTAACTATGGCTACACCTTC.

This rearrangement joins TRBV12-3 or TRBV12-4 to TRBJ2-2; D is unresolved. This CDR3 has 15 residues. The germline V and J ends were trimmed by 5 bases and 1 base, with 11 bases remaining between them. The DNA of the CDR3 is TGTGCCAGCAGTCCCAACGGACGGAACACCGGGGAGCTGTTTTTT. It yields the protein CASSPNGRNTGELFF.

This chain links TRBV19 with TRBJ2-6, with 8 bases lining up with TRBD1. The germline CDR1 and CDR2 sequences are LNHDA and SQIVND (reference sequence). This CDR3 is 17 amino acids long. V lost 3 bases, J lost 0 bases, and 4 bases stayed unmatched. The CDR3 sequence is CASSIGTGHSGANVLTF. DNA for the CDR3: TGTGCCAGTAGTATCGGGACAGGACACTCTGGGGCCAACGTCCTGACTTTC.

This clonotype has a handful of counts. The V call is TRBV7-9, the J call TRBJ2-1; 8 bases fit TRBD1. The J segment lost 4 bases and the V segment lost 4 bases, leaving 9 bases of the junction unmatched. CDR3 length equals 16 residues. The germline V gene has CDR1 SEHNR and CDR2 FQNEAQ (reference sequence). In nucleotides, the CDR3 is TGTGCCAGCAGCTCCTCAGGACAGGGTTTTTACAATGAGCAGTTCTTC. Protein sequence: CASSSSGQGFYNEQFF.

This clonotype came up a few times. The CDR3: CASSQDRVGRGRNGELFF. The CDR3 bases are TGTGCCAGCAGCCAAGATCGGGTGGGCAGGGGGCGAAACGGGGAGCTGTTTTTT. The chain recombines TRBV4-2 with TRBJ2-2; 8 positions agree with TRBD1. The germline CDR1 and CDR2 sequences are LGHNA and YNFKEQ. The CDR3 length is 18 residues. Trimming at V came to 0 bases and at J to 7 bases, leaving 13 bases not matched to a gene.

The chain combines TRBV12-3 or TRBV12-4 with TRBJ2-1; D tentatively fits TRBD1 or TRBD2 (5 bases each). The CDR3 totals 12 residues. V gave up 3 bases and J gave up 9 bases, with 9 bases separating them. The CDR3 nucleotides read TGTGCCAGCAGTTTTGAGGGGCTTGAGCAGTTCTTC. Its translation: CASSFEGLEQFF.

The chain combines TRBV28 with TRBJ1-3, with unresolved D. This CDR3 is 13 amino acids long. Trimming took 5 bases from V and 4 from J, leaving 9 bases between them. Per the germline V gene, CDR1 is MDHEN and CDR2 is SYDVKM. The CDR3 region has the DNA TGTGCCAGCAGTCAGTCCCTGGGAAACACCATATATTTT. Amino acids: CASSQSLGNTIYF.

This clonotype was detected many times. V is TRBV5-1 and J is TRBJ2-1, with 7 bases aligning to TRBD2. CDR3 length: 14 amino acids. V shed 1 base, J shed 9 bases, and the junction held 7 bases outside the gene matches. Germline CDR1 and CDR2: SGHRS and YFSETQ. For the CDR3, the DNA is TGCGCCAGCAGCTTGAGGGCTAGCGGTGGTGAGCAGTTCTTC. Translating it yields CASSLRASGGEQFF.

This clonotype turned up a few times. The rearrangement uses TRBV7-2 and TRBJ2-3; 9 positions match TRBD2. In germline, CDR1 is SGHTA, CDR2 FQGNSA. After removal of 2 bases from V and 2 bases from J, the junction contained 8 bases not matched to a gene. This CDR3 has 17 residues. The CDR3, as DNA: TGTGCCAGCAGCTTAACATCAGCGGGAGGTGCCACAGATACGCAGTATTTT. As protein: CASSLTSAGGATDTQYF.

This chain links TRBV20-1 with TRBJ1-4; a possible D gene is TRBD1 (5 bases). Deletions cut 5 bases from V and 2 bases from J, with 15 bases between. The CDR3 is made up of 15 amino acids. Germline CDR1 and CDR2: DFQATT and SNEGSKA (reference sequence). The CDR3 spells CSAPSGGSTNEKLFF. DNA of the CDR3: TGCAGTGCTCCCTCCGGGGGTAGCACTAATGAAAAACTGTTTTTT.

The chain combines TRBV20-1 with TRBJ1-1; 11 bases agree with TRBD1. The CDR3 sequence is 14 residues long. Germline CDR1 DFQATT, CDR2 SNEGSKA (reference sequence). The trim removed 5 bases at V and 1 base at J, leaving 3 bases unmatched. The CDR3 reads CSAGQGAKNTEAFF. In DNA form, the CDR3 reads TGCAGTGCTGGACAGGGGGCGAAGAACACTGAAGCTTTCTTT.

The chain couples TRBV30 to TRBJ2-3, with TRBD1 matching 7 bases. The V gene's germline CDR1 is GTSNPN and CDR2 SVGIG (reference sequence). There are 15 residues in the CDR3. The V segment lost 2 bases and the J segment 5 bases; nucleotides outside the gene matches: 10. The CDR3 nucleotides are TGTGCCTGGAGTTTTAAGACAGGGTTGCGAGATACGCAGTATTTT. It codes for CAWSFKTGLRDTQYF.

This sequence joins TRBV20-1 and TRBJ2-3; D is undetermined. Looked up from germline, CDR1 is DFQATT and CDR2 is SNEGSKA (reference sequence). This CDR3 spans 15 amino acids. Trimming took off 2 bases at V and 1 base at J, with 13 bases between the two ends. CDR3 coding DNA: TGCAGTGCTAGAAATCTTCAGAAAGGCACAGATACGCAGTATTTT. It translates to CSARNLQKGTDTQYF.

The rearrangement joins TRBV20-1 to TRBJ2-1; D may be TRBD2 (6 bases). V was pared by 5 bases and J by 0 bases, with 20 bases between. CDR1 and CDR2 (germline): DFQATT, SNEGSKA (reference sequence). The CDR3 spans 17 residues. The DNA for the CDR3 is TGCAGTGCTCAGCCGTGGACTAACCCGAGCTCCTACAATGAGCAGTTCTTC. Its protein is CSAQPWTNPSSYNEQFF.

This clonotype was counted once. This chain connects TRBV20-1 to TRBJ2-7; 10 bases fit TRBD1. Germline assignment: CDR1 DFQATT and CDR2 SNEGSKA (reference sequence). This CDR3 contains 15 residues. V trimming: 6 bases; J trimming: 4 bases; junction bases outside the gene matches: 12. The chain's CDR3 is CSALRAGTGAYEQYF. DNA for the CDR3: TGCAGTGCCTTGAGGGCGGGGACAGGGGCTTACGAGCAGTACTTC.

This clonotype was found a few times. DNA of the CDR3: TGTGCCAGCAGCGCCCGGCAGGTTGAGCAGTTCTTC. Protein sequence: CASSARQVEQFF. This chain joins TRBV5-5 and TRBJ2-1; D ambiguous. V gave up 4 bases and J gave up 9 bases, with 11 bases separating them. The germline gives CDR1 SGHKS, CDR2 YYEKEE (reference sequence). CDR3 size: 12 residues.

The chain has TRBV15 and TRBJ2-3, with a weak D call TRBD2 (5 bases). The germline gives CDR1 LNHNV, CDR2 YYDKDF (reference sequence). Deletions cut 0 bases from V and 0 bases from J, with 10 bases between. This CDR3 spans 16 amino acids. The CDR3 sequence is CATSRDEGISTDTQYF. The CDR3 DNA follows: TGTGCCACCAGCAGAGATGAGGGAATTAGCACAGATACGCAGTATTTT.

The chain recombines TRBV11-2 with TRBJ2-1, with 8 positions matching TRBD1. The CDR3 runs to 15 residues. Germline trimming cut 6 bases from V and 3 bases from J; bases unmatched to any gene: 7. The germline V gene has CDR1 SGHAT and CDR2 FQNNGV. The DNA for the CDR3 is TGTGCCAGCAGATCGGGACAGGTGGTCTACAATGAGCAGTTCTTC. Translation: CASRSGQVVYNEQFF.

This CDR3 reads CSVGQGAWHEQFF. CDR3 DNA: TGCAGCGTTGGGCAGGGGGCATGGCATGAGCAGTTCTTC. The genes are TRBV29-1 and TRBJ2-1; 8 bases line up with TRBD1. The V gene's germline CDR1 is SQVTM and CDR2 ANQGSEA. CDR3 length: 13 residues. The trim removed 4 bases at V and 8 bases at J, leaving 7 bases unmatched.

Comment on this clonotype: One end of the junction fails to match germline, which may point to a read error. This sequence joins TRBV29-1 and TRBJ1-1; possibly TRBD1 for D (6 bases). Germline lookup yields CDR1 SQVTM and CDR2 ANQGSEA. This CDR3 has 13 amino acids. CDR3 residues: CSVEGGTNTEAFF. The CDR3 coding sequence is TGCAGCGTCGAAGGGGGTACGAACACTGAAGCTTTCTTT.

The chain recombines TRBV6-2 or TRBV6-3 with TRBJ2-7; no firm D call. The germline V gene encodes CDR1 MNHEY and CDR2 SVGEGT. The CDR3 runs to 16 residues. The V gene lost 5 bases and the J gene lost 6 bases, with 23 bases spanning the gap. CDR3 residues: CASSNGPPGPLREQYF. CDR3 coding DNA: TGTGCCAGCAGTAACGGGCCTCCTGGCCCACTACGCGAGCAGTACTTC.

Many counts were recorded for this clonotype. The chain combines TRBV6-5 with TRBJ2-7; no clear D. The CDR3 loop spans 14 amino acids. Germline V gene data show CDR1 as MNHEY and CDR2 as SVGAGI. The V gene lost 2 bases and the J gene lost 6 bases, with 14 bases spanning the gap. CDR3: CASSYLGYDSEQYF. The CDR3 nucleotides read TGTGCCAGCAGTTACCTAGGTTATGATTCCGAGCAGTACTTC.

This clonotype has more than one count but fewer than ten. The CDR3 sequence: CASSVLGTPTYEQYF. The CDR3 DNA reads TGTGCCAGCAGCGTCCTCGGGACTCCGACCTACGAGCAGTACTTC. The chain recombines TRBV6-1 with TRBJ2-7; maybe TRBD2 (6 bases). V shed 6 bases and J shed 2 bases, with 17 bases lying between them. Germline CDR1 and CDR2: MNHNS and SASEGT. The CDR3 length is 15 residues.